Sequencing of this T cell receptor beta chain was carried out in a study of blood T cell repertoires in COVID-19. Study in general: Material from acute and convalescent COVID-19 was sourced from the United States, Italy and Spain. In each case, the material was cDNA or gDNA derived from T cells, B-cell-depleted T cells, or PBMCs.

Produced via immunoSEQ multiplex PCR; TCRdb's table is partial and in-frame only. The table lists about 100,000 clones, roughly 84% of them singletons, with 10% to 15% in the top ten. The CDR3 length is 15 residues. With 7 bases removed from V and 0 bases from J, the gap between germline ends came to 10 bases. Per germline, CDR1 MNHEY and CDR2 SVGAGI. This receptor was obtained from a human donor in a cohort sampled during active COVID-19. The J gene is TRBJ2-6, the V gene TRBV6-5; perhaps TRBD2 as D (5 bases). Sequenced input: peripheral blood. CDR3 sequence: CASMGVSSGANVLTF. In DNA form, the CDR3 reads TGTGCCAGCATGGGAGTCTCCTCTGGGGCCAACGTCCTGACTTTC.